One sample yielded the 17 T cell receptor beta chains listed below, sequenced in a study of blood T cell repertoires in COVID-19. Assay: immunoSEQ multiplex PCR; the TCRdb copy retains only in-frame clones and omits some. Of some 230,000 clones in the sample, 70% to 85% were seen once. Source material: PBMCs or T cells enriched from blood (not recorded which). These receptor sequences come from a man aged 35-49 years who had recovered from COVID-19.

The chain couples TRBV5-4 to TRBJ2-1, with 7 bases identical to TRBD2. Per the germline V gene, CDR1 is SGHNT and CDR2 is YYREEE (reference sequence). This CDR3 comprises 15 residues. The J segment lost 4 bases and the V segment lost 4 bases, leaving 8 bases of the junction unmatched. The CDR3 nucleotides read TGTGCCAGCAGCCCCACCGGGCGGGGGTACAATGAGCAGTTCTTC. This codes for CASSPTGRGYNEQFF.

This sequence joins TRBV19 and TRBJ1-2; perhaps TRBD1 as D (6 bases). The CDR3 runs 15 residues. Germline assignment: CDR1 LNHDA and CDR2 SQIVND (reference sequence). The V and J ends lost 4 bases and 1 base respectively, with 13 bases between them. In nucleotides, the CDR3 is TGTGCCAGTAGTACCGAAACAGGGTTTAACTATGGCTACACCTTC. This gives the protein CASSTETGFNYGYTF.

The chain links TRBV7-2 to TRBJ1-2; unclear D gene. The CDR3 extends over 10 amino acids. Germline CDR1 and CDR2: SGHTA and FQGNSA. Deletions cut 2 bases from V and 10 bases from J, with 5 bases between. CDR3 sequence reads: CASSLSDYTF. The CDR3 DNA follows: TGTGCCAGCAGCTTAAGCGACTACACCTTC.

The V and J genes are TRBV28 and TRBJ1-2, with TRBD1 identical over 9 bases. V shed 4 bases, J shed 8 bases, and the junction held 8 bases outside the gene matches. In germline, CDR1 is MDHEN, CDR2 SYDVKM. CDR3 length: 14 residues. The CDR3 spells CASSYRDRVIGYTF. CDR3 sequence (DNA): TGTGCCAGCAGTTACCGGGACAGGGTGATCGGCTACACCTTC.

The chain recombines TRBV20-1 with TRBJ2-7; D unresolved. The CDR3 covers 10 residues. Germline V gives CDR1 DFQATT, CDR2 SNEGSKA (reference sequence). V was clipped by 5 bases and J by 5 bases, with 7 bases between them. The CDR3 reads CSAAVNEQYF. The CDR3 DNA reads TGCAGTGCTGCAGTTAACGAGCAGTACTTC.

This chain connects TRBV7-2 to TRBJ2-1, with TRBD2 identical over 9 bases. Trimming at V came to 1 base and at J to 10 bases, leaving 2 bases not matched to a gene. The CDR3 extends over 13 amino acids. CDR1 and CDR2 (germline): SGHTA, FQGNSA. CDR3 residues: CASSLVRGGEQFF. The DNA for the CDR3 is TGTGCCAGCAGCTTAGTGCGGGGGGGGGAGCAGTTCTTC. The complete variable domain, with remaining parts taken from reference TRBV7-2 and TRBJ2-1, reads GAGVSQSPSNKVTEKGKDVELRCDPISGHTALYWYRQSLGQGLEFLIYFQGNSAPDKSGLPSDRFSAERTGGSVSTLTIQRTQQEDSAVYLCASSLVRGGEQFFGPGTRLTVL.

The V call is TRBV7-9, the J call TRBJ1-4, with 10 bases fitting TRBD1. Unmatched junction bases numbered 8, after V lost 4 bases and J lost 3 bases. In germline, CDR1 is SEHNR, CDR2 FQNEAQ (reference sequence). The CDR3 is made up of 17 amino acids. The CDR3 DNA follows: TGTGCCAGCAGCTCCGCGGGACAGGGGCCTTCTAATGAAAAACTGTTTTTT. Translating gives CASSSAGQGPSNEKLFF.

In this sample, this clone turned up once. The CDR3 loop is CASSYPGDTQYF. In DNA form, the CDR3 reads TGTGCCAGTAGTTATCCCGGGGATACGCAGTATTTT. The V call is TRBV19, the J call TRBJ2-3; the D is unclear. Trimming stripped 5 bases from V and 6 bases from J, with 9 bases between. There are 12 residues in the CDR3. CDR1 is LNHDA, CDR2 SQIVND, per germline (reference sequence).

The V call is TRBV11-3, the J call TRBJ2-1, with D possibly being TRBD2 (5 bases). The V end was cut by 5 bases, the J end by 4 bases, with 12 bases between. Germline V CDR1 and CDR2: SGHNT, YENEEA. The length of the CDR3 is 14 residues. CDR3 sequence: CASSPDSLYNEQFF. The CDR3, as DNA: TGTGCCAGCAGCCCGGACTCTTTGTACAATGAGCAGTTCTTC.

The J gene is TRBJ2-2, the V gene TRBV5-1; perhaps TRBD1 as D (5 bases). The germline V gene has CDR1 SGHRS and CDR2 YFSETQ. CDR3 size: 14 residues. V lost 4 bases, J lost 3 bases, and 10 bases lay in between. CDR3 protein: CASSTPTDTGELFF. CDR3 sequence (DNA): TGCGCCAGCAGCACCCCGACAGACACCGGGGAGCTGTTTTTT.

This sequence joins TRBV2 and TRBJ2-1, with D perhaps matching TRBD2 (5 bases). Germline V gene lookup returns CDR1 SNHLY and CDR2 FYNNEI. The V gene lost 4 bases and the J gene lost 8 bases, with 15 bases spanning the gap. The length of the CDR3 is 14 residues. The CDR3 bases are TGTGCCAGCAGTGGTTGGCAGAGGGCGGATGAGCAGTTCTTC. Translating gives CASSGWQRADEQFF.

The chain links TRBV11-1 to TRBJ1-2; D perhaps matches TRBD1 (6 bases). The ends were cut back, 5 bases at V and 4 bases at J, with 14 bases in the middle. CDR1 and CDR2 from the germline V gene are SGHAT and FQDESV (reference sequence). The CDR3 loop spans 14 amino acids. CDR3 sequence (DNA): TGTGCCAGCAGCCCCCGGATGGGGGCCTATGGCTACACCTTC. Encoded protein: CASSPRMGAYGYTF.

The chain combines TRBV5-4 with TRBJ1-3; D perhaps matches TRBD1 (6 bases). CDR1 and CDR2 (germline): SGHNT, YYREEE (reference sequence). V was cut by 0 bases and J by 1 base, with 11 bases left in between. The CDR3 is 16 amino acids. The CDR3 region has the DNA TGTGCCAGCAGCTTGGCTCAGGACAGATCTGGAAACACCATATATTTT. As protein: CASSLAQDRSGNTIYF. Together with reference TRBV5-4 and TRBJ1-3, the CDR3 gives the full variable domain: ETGVTQSPTHLIKTRGQQVTLRCSSQSGHNTVSWYQQALGQGPQFIFQYYREEENGRGNFPPRFSGLQFPNYSSELNVNALELDDSALYLCASSLAQDRSGNTIYFGEGSWLTVV.

This chain connects TRBV18 to TRBJ1-5; perhaps TRBD1 as D (5 bases). The V gene lost 6 bases and the J gene lost 5 bases, with 14 bases spanning the gap. The CDR3 has 14 amino acids. CDR1 is KGHSH and CDR2 is LQKENI in the germline V gene. CDR3 in DNA: TGTGCCAGCTCCTTGTCGGGGGAGGATCAGCCCCAGCATTTT. Amino acid sequence: CASSLSGEDQPQHF.

V usage is TRBV10-1 and J usage is TRBJ1-3; 9 bases agree with TRBD1. Germline assignment: CDR1 WNHNN and CDR2 SYGVQD (reference sequence). Unmatched junction bases numbered 6, after V lost 3 bases and J lost 0 bases. CDR3 size: 17 residues. CDR3 DNA sequence: TGCGCCAGCAGTGAAGGACAGGGGCTATCCTCTGGAAACACCATATATTTT. This gives the protein CASSEGQGLSSGNTIYF.

This chain connects TRBV4-1 to TRBJ2-1; D call uncertain. The CDR3 is made up of 12 amino acids. Germline V lookup: CDR1 MGHRA, CDR2 YSYEKL. Trimming stripped 2 bases from V and 4 bases from J, with 3 bases between. The chain's CDR3 is CASSQPYNEQFF. The CDR3 coding sequence is TGCGCCAGCAGCCAACCTTACAATGAGCAGTTCTTC.

As concerns this clone: Additional DNA sequences in this sample encode the identical CDR3. The V gene is TRBV7-2, the J gene TRBJ1-6; possibly TRBD1 for D (5 bases). The V gene's germline CDR1 is SGHTA and CDR2 FQGNSA. The CDR3 sequence is 14 residues long. Trimming took 2 bases from V and 7 from J, leaving 9 bases between them. CDR3 bases: TGTGCCAGCAGCTTACGGCGGGGGAATTCACCCCTCCACTTT. Protein sequence: CASSLRRGNSPLHF.